The 32 T cell receptor beta chains in this list originate from one sample, sequenced in a study of T cells in tuberculosis. The protocol was immunoSEQ multiplex PCR, while the TCRdb copy is restricted to in-frame clones and leaves out a portion. The sample lists roughly 45,000 clones; 90% to 95% were seen once. Sequenced sample: PBMCs. These TCRs come from a donor aged 5-35 years with latent tuberculosis or without tuberculosis infection. Some clones in this sample may be carry-over from other donors' samples.

The chain recombines TRBV4-3 with TRBJ2-3; 7 bases fit TRBD2. The CDR3 runs 17 residues. In germline, CDR1 is LGHNA, CDR2 YSLEER. The ends lost 4 bases at V and 5 bases at J; junction bases unmatched: 15. The CDR3 DNA is TGCGCCAGCAGCCGGAGACCGACTAGCTCTGAAGGAGATACGCAGTATTTT. Protein: CASSRRPTSSEGDTQYF.

This clone has just one count. The chain combines TRBV10-3 with TRBJ1-1; D not resolved. V shed 5 bases and J shed 0 bases, with 10 bases lying between them. The CDR3 has 14 amino acids. Germline CDR1 and CDR2: ENHRY and SYGVKD. The CDR3 nucleotides are TGTGCCATCAGTCCCCGAGCCCTGAACACTGAAGCTTTCTTT. Encoded protein: CAISPRALNTEAFF.

The chain has TRBV5-1 and TRBJ2-5, with D possibly being TRBD1 (5 bases). The CDR3 is 13 amino acids. Germline V gene sequence: CDR1 SGHRS, CDR2 YFSETQ. The V end was cut by 0 bases, the J end by 5 bases, with 8 bases between. The CDR3 DNA is TGCGCCAGCAGCTTGGGGGGCTCGGAGACCCAGTACTTC. Its protein is CASSLGGSETQYF.

The V call is TRBV7-2, the J call TRBJ2-7, with a possible D match to TRBD1 (6 bases). Trimming pared 1 base from V and 0 bases from J, leaving 7 bases between. The germline gives CDR1 SGHTA, CDR2 FQGNSA. The CDR3 is 14 amino acids. CDR3 DNA sequence: TGTGCCAGCAGCTTAGGGGGACACTCCTACGAGCAGTACTTC. It is translated as CASSLGGHSYEQYF.

For the CDR3, the DNA is TGTGCCAGCAGACAGGGAGTCTTTCAGTACTTC. Translation: CASRQGVFQYF. V and J are TRBV2 and TRBJ2-4; tentative D call: TRBD1 (6 bases). CDR3 length: 11 residues. Per the germline V gene, CDR1 is SNHLY and CDR2 is FYNNEI. Deletions cut 6 bases from V and 11 bases from J, with 11 bases between.

This chain uses TRBV5-1 with TRBJ2-1, with 7 bases fitting TRBD2. V gave up 4 bases and J gave up 1 base; unmatched junction bases: 8. Germline loops: CDR1 SGHRS, CDR2 YFSETQ. CDR3 length: 16 residues. The CDR3 is CASSPTGGSSYNEQFF. In nucleotides, the CDR3 is TGCGCCAGCAGCCCTACAGGCGGGAGTTCCTACAATGAGCAGTTCTTC.

J is TRBJ1-1 and V is TRBV28; the D gene is possibly TRBD1 (6 bases). Germline V gene sequence: CDR1 MDHEN, CDR2 SYDVKM. This CDR3 has 15 residues. The V and J ends lost 5 bases and 2 bases respectively, with 15 bases between them. In nucleotides, the CDR3 is TGTGCCAGCAGTCACTTACGACAGGCCAACACTGAAGCTTTCTTT. It is translated as CASSHLRQANTEAFF. The full variable domain, in which reference TRBV28 and TRBJ1-1 provide the parts outside the CDR3, is DVKVTQSSRYLVKRTGEKVFLECVQDMDHENMFWYRQDPGLGLRLIYFSYDVKMKEKGDIPEGYSVSREKKERFSLILESASTNQTSMYLCASSHLRQANTEAFFGQGTRLTVV.

V and J are TRBV6-1 and TRBJ1-1; D gene ambiguous. Germline V lookup: CDR1 MNHNS, CDR2 SASEGT. The V end was cut by 6 bases, the J end by 4 bases, with 9 bases between. The CDR3 has 12 residues. The CDR3 coding sequence is TGTGCCAGCAGACGGGAGGGCACTGAAGCTTTCTTT. Translation: CASRREGTEAFF.

The chain uses TRBV27 and TRBJ2-4; 11 bases are a match to TRBD2. The CDR3 runs to 15 residues. Germline trimming cut 5 bases from V and 5 bases from J; bases unmatched to any gene: 5. The germline gives CDR1 MNHEY, CDR2 SMNVEV (reference sequence). The CDR3 DNA sequence: TGTGCCAGCAGTCCCCTGACTAGCGGGGAAAACATTCAGTACTTC. Translation: CASSPLTSGENIQYF.

The rearrangement joins TRBV15 to TRBJ2-5; weak D call: TRBD1 (6 bases). Trimming took off 8 bases at V and 5 bases at J, with 21 bases between the two ends. The CDR3 runs to 15 residues. Germline V gives CDR1 LNHNV, CDR2 YYDKDF (reference sequence). The CDR3 DNA reads TGTGCCACCGGGGACGACAGGCGAAAGTTGGAGACCCAGTACTTC. Translated, it gives CATGDDRRKLETQYF. The variable domain in full, completed from reference TRBV15 and TRBJ2-5, reads DAMVIQNPRYQVTQFGKPVTLSCSQTLNHNVMYWYQQKSSQAPKLLFHYYDKDFNNEADTPDNFQSRRPNTSFCFLDIRSPGLGDTAMYLCATGDDRRKLETQYFGPGTRLLVL.

The V and J genes are TRBV28 and TRBJ2-7; TRBD2 might be the D (6 bases). This CDR3 is built from 11 residues. The germline V gene has CDR1 MDHEN and CDR2 SYDVKM. Trimming left V 6 bases short and J 4 bases short, with 7 bases between. Here the CDR3 DNA reads TGTGCCAGCAGCCTAGCGTACGAGCAGTACTTC. This translates into CASSLAYEQYF.

The chain employs TRBV6-4 and TRBJ2-7; D remains unclear. CDR1 and CDR2 (germline): MRHNA, SNTAGT. The V end lost 6 bases, the J end lost 6 bases, and 15 bases lay between the germline ends. This CDR3 region has 13 residues. CDR3 loop: CASSPTVQSEQYF. Written as DNA, the CDR3 is TGTGCCAGCAGCCCGACGGTACAGAGCGAGCAGTACTTC.

The genes are TRBV28 and TRBJ1-1, with TRBD1 as a possible D gene (5 bases). Trimming took 10 bases from V and 1 from J, leaving 13 bases between them. CDR1 and CDR2 from the germline V gene are MDHEN and SYDVKM. There are 13 residues in the CDR3. CDR3 sequence reads: CATAGERNTEAFF. Written as DNA, the CDR3 is TGTGCCACCGCGGGGGAAAGGAACACTGAAGCTTTCTTT.

The chain recombines TRBV14 with TRBJ1-2; 7 positions agree with TRBD1. The CDR3 is 16 amino acids. Germline assignment: CDR1 SGHDN and CDR2 FVKESK. V shed 3 bases and J 5 bases; nucleotides not matched to a gene: 12. The CDR3 region is CASSQGRDSRLYGYTF. CDR3 DNA sequence: TGTGCCAGCAGCCAGGGCCGGGACAGCCGACTTTATGGCTACACCTTC.

V gene TRBV5-1 combines with J gene TRBJ2-5; TRBD2 matches at 13 bases. V shed 4 bases and J 3 bases; nucleotides not matched to a gene: 3. Germline-derived CDR1 and CDR2 are SGHRS and YFSETQ. The CDR3 runs 15 residues. The CDR3 here is CASSHGLAGEETQYF. In nucleotides, the CDR3 is TGCGCCAGCAGCCACGGACTAGCGGGAGAAGAGACCCAGTACTTC.

V gene TRBV29-1 combines with J gene TRBJ1-1, with D possibly matching TRBD1 (5 bases). This CDR3 is built from 13 residues. V gave up 3 bases and J gave up 5 bases, with 13 bases separating them. Germline V gene data show CDR1 as SQVTM and CDR2 as ANQGSEA. The CDR3 region is CSVEKGKRTEAFF. CDR3 DNA sequence: TGCAGCGTTGAGAAGGGGAAGAGGACTGAAGCTTTCTTT. Full variable domain (missing parts from reference TRBV29-1 and TRBJ1-1): SAVISQKPSRDICQRGTSLTIQCQVDSQVTMMFWYRQQPGQSLTLIATANQGSEATYESGFVIDKFPISRPNLTFSTLTVSNMSPEDSSIYLCSVEKGKRTEAFFGQGTRLTVV.

The V call is TRBV28, the J call TRBJ2-7; TRBD2 matches 7 bases. Germline trimming cut 4 bases from V and 3 bases from J; bases unmatched to any gene: 9. Per germline, CDR1 MDHEN and CDR2 SYDVKM. The CDR3 runs 15 residues. CDR3 residues: CASSSPGGRIYEQYF. CDR3 DNA sequence: TGTGCCAGCAGTTCACCGGGCGGGAGAATCTACGAGCAGTACTTC.

This chain links TRBV28 with TRBJ2-7; 9 bases align to TRBD1. V gave up 4 bases and J gave up 3 bases; unmatched junction bases: 10. Germline values: CDR1 MDHEN, CDR2 SYDVKM. This CDR3 spans 16 amino acids. This chain's CDR3 is CASSSLGQGSFYEQYF. The CDR3 nucleotides read TGTGCCAGCAGTTCCCTGGGACAGGGCTCCTTCTACGAGCAGTACTTC.

The V and J genes are TRBV4-3 and TRBJ1-1, with D hard to call. The CDR3 contains 15 residues. Germline assignment: CDR1 LGHNA and CDR2 YSLEER. The V gene lost 5 bases and the J gene lost 0 bases, with 13 bases spanning the gap. As DNA, the CDR3 is TGCGCCAGCAGCGTCGACGGGTTCCTGAACACTGAAGCTTTCTTT. This sequence encodes CASSVDGFLNTEAFF.

The rearrangement links TRBV5-1 to TRBJ2-6; 11 bases fit TRBD1. CDR1 and CDR2 from the germline V gene are SGHRS and YFSETQ. This CDR3 spans 19 amino acids. Unmatched junction bases numbered 10, after V lost 2 bases and J lost 3 bases. The CDR3 sequence is CASSFQTGTGGFGANVLTF. The DNA of the CDR3 is TGCGCCAGCAGCTTCCAAACCGGGACAGGGGGTTTTGGGGCCAACGTCCTGACTTTC.

CDR3 protein: CASSQDRRSGVQETQYF. The CDR3 nucleotides are TGCGCCAGCAGCCAAGATAGGAGGTCCGGGGTCCAAGAGACCCAGTACTTC. The chain employs TRBV4-1 and TRBJ2-5, with D tentatively TRBD2 (5 bases). The V gene's germline CDR1 is MGHRA and CDR2 YSYEKL. V was pared by 0 bases and J by 1 base, with 15 bases between. The CDR3 covers 17 residues.

The V call is TRBV5-6, the J call TRBJ2-7; TRBD2 agrees at 14 bases. Germline loops: CDR1 SGHDT, CDR2 YYEEEE. The CDR3 consists of 17 residues. After removal of 4 bases from V and 3 bases from J, the junction contained 9 bases not matched to a gene. The CDR3 here is CASSPGLAGVRSYEQYF. The CDR3, as DNA: TGTGCCAGCAGCCCGGGACTAGCGGGAGTTAGAAGCTACGAGCAGTACTTC.

V and J are TRBV30 and TRBJ2-7, with TRBD1 identical over 9 bases. This CDR3 comprises 13 residues. V dropped 3 bases and J dropped 3; count of bases not matched to a gene: 3. The germline CDR1 and CDR2 sequences are GTSNPN and SVGIG (reference sequence). The CDR3 bases are TGTGCCTGGAGCGCGGACAGGGGCTACGAGCAGTACTTC. This encodes CAWSADRGYEQYF.

This chain links TRBV4-1 with TRBJ1-5; 9 bases line up with TRBD1. Trimming cost V 2 bases and J 2 bases; bases outside gene matches: 13. The CDR3 has 19 residues. CDR1 is MGHRA and CDR2 is YSYEKL in the germline V gene. The CDR3 protein is CASSQPGGQGYVGNQPQHF. The DNA for the CDR3 is TGCGCCAGCAGCCAACCCGGGGGACAGGGATACGTGGGCAATCAGCCCCAGCATTTT.

The V call is TRBV7-3, the J call TRBJ1-1; D may be TRBD1 (5 bases). This CDR3 has 14 residues. Germline CDR1 and CDR2: SGHTA and FQGTGA. V gave up 5 bases and J gave up 6 bases, with 16 bases separating them. The CDR3 spells CASSPGLDSPEAFF. The CDR3 DNA reads TGTGCCAGCAGCCCCGGACTAGACAGTCCTGAAGCTTTCTTT.

The chain combines TRBV10-2 with TRBJ1-2, with D uncertain. V was pared by 3 bases and J by 8 bases, with 13 bases between. The V gene's germline CDR1 is WSHSY and CDR2 SAAADI. The CDR3 is 13 residues long. The CDR3 nucleotides are TGCGCCAGCAGTGAATCAGGAGCGGAGGGCTACACCTTC. Its translation: CASSESGAEGYTF.

J is TRBJ2-3 and V is TRBV5-1; TRBD1 agrees at 8 bases. Looked up from germline, CDR1 is SGHRS and CDR2 is YFSETQ. There are 17 residues in the CDR3. Losses at the gene ends were 0 bases for V and 1 base for J; bases not matched to a gene: 7. The CDR3 here is CASSLVSPTGGTDTQYF. The CDR3 DNA follows: TGCGCCAGCAGCTTGGTATCCCCGACAGGGGGCACAGATACGCAGTATTTT.

The V and J genes are TRBV28 and TRBJ2-6; D is perhaps TRBD1 (6 bases). The V and J ends lost 5 bases and 0 bases respectively, with 14 bases between them. The germline V gene encodes CDR1 MDHEN and CDR2 SYDVKM. The CDR3 has 17 amino acids. The CDR3 region has the DNA TGTGCCAGCAGTCGGGACATAGGTAGCTCTGGGGCCAACGTCCTGACTTTC. Amino acid sequence: CASSRDIGSSGANVLTF.

The chain couples TRBV28 to TRBJ2-1; D is uncertain. CDR1 MDHEN and CDR2 SYDVKM come from the germline V gene. The CDR3 totals 11 residues. The V and J ends lost 3 bases and 15 bases respectively, with 12 bases between them. The CDR3 region has the DNA TGTGCCAGCAGTTTTGGATCGAGGCCGTTCTTC. This gives the protein CASSFGSRPFF.

Worth noting for this clone: An end of the junction differs from the germline gene, which may be a read error. V usage is TRBV28 and J usage is TRBJ2-7; 12 nucleotides align to TRBD2. This CDR3 is 15 amino acids long. Germline assignment: CDR1 MDHEN and CDR2 SYDVKM. The DNA for the CDR3 is TGTGCCAGCGGTTTACTAGCGGGAGGAACATACGAGCAGTACTTC. Protein: CASGLLAGGTYEQYF.

The chain joins TRBV25-1 to TRBJ2-4, with D tentatively TRBD1 (5 bases). Trimming left V 3 bases short and J 0 bases short, with 15 bases between. Germline V gene lookup returns CDR1 MGHDK and CDR2 SYGVNS. The CDR3 is made up of 17 amino acids. DNA of the CDR3: TGTGCCAGCAGTGAGGACGGACACCTTCTAGCCAAAAACATTCAGTACTTC. Protein sequence: CASSEDGHLLAKNIQYF.

The rearrangement links TRBV5-6 to TRBJ2-1; 8 bases map to TRBD2. Trimming at V came to 4 bases and at J to 7 bases, leaving 16 bases not matched to a gene. This CDR3 has 17 residues. Germline V lookup: CDR1 SGHDT, CDR2 YYEEEE. The CDR3 sequence: CASSPGGPAGEENEQFF. CDR3 bases: TGTGCCAGCAGCCCCGGTGGCCCAGCGGGAGAGGAGAATGAGCAGTTCTTC.